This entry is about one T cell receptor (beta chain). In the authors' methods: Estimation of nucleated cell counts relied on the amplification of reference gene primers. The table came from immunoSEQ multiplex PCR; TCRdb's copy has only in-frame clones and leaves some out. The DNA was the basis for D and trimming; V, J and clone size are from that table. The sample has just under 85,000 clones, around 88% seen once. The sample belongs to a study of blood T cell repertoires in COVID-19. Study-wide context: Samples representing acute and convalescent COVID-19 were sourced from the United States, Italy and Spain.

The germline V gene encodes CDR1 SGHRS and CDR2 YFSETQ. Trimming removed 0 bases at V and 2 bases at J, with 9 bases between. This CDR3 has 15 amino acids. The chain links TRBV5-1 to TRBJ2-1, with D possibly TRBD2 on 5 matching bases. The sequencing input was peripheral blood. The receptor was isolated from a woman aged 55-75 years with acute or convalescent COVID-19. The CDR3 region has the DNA TGCGCCAGCAGCTTGGGGACTGCAACCTACAATGAGCAGTTCTTC. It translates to CASSLGTATYNEQFF.